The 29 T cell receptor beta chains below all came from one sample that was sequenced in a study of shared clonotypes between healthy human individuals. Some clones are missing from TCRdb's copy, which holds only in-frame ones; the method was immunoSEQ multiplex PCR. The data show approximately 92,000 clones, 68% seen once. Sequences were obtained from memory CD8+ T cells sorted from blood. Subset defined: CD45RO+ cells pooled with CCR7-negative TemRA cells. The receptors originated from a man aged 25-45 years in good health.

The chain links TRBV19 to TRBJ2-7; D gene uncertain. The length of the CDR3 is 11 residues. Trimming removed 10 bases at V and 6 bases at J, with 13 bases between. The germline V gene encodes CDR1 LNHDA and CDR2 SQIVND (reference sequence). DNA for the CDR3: TGTGCCACCAGTCTCCTTCGCGAGCAGTACTTC. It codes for CATSLLREQYF.

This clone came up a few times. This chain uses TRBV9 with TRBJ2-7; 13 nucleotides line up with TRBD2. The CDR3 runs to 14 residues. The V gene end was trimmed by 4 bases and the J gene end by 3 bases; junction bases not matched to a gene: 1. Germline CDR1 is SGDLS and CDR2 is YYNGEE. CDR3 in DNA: TGTGCCAGCAGCCGACTAGCGGGAGGCTACGAGCAGTACTTC. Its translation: CASSRLAGGYEQYF.

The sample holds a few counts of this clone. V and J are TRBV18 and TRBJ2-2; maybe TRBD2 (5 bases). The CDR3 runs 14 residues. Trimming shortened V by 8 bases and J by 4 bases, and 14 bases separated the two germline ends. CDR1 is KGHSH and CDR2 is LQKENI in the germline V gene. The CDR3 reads CASRSPSTTGELFF. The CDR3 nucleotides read TGTGCCAGCCGGAGTCCTAGCACCACCGGGGAGCTGTTTTTT.

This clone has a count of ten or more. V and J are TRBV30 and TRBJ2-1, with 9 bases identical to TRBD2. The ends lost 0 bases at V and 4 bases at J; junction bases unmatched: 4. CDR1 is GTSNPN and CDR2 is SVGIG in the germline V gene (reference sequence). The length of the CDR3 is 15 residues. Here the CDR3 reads CAWSVIAGGYNEQFF. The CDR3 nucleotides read TGTGCCTGGAGTGTAATTGCGGGAGGGTACAATGAGCAGTTCTTC.

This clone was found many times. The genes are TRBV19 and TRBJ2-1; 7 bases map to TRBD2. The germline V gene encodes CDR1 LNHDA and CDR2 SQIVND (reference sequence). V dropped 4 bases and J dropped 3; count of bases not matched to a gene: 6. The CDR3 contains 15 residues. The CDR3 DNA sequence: TGTGCCAGTAGTAGTGAGGGACTAAGCTACAATGAGCAGTTCTTC. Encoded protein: CASSSEGLSYNEQFF.

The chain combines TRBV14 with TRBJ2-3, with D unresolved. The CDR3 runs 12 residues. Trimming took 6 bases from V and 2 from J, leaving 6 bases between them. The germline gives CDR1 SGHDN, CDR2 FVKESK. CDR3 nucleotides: TGTGCCAGCAGGTCCTACACAGATACGCAGTATTTT. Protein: CASRSYTDTQYF.

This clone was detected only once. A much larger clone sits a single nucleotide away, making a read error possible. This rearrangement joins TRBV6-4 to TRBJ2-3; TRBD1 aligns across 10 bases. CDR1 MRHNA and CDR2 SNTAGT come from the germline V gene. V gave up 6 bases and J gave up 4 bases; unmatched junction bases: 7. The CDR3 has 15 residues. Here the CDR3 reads CASSPGTGDADTQYF. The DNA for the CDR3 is TGTGCCAGCAGCCCCGGGACAGGGGACGCAGATACGCAGTATTTT.

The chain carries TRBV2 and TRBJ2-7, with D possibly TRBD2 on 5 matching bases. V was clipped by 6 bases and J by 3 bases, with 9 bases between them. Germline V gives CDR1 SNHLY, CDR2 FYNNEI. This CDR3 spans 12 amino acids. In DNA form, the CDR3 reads TGTGCCAGCAGCGGGAATAGCTACGAGCAGTACTTC. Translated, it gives CASSGNSYEQYF.

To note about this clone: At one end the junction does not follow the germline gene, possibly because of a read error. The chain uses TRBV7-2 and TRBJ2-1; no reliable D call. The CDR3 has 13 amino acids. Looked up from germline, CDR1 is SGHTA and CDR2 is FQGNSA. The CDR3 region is CASSLDSFNEQFF. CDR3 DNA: TGTGCCAGCAGCTTAGATTCCTTCAATGAGCAGTTCTTC.

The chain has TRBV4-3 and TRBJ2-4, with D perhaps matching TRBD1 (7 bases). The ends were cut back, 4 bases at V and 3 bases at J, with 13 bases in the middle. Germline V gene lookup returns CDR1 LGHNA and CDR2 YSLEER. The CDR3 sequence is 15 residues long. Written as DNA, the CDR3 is TGCGCCAGCAGCCCCAGGCAGGGGGGCAAAAACATTCAGTACTTC. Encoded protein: CASSPRQGGKNIQYF.

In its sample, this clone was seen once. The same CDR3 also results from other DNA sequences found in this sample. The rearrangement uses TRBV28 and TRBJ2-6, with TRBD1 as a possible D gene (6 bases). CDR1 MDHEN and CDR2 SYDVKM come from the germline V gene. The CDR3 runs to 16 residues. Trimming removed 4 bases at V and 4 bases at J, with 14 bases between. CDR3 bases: TGTGCCAGCAGTTCACCAACAGGGTCCGGGGCCAACGTCCTGACTTTC. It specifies CASSSPTGSGANVLTF.

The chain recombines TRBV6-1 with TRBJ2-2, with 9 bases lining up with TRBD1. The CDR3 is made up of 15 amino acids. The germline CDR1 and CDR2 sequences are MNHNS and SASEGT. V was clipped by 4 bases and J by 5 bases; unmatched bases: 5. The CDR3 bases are TGTGCCAGCAGTGTGACAGGGGGATATACCGGGGAGCTGTTTTTT. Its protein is CASSVTGGYTGELFF.

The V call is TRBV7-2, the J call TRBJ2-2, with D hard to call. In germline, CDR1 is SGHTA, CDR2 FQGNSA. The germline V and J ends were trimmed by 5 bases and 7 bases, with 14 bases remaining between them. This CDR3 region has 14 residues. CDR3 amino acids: CASSLGYGDGELFF. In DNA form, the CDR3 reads TGTGCCAGCAGCCTGGGATACGGTGACGGGGAGCTGTTTTTT.

CDR3 protein: CASSLGGEVIEQYF. The CDR3, as DNA: TGTGCCAGCAGTCTAGGGGGGGAGGTCATCGAGCAGTACTTC. V gene TRBV2 combines with J gene TRBJ2-7; weak D call: TRBD2 (7 bases). The CDR3 has 14 amino acids. Germline V CDR1 and CDR2: SNHLY, FYNNEI. V was pared by 5 bases and J by 6 bases, with 17 bases between.

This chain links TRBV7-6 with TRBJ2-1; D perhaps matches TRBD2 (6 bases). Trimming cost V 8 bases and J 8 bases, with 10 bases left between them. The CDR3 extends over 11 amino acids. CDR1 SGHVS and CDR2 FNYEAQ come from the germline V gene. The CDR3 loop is CASSPGDEQFF. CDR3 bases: TGTGCCAGCTCCCCGGGAGATGAGCAGTTCTTC.

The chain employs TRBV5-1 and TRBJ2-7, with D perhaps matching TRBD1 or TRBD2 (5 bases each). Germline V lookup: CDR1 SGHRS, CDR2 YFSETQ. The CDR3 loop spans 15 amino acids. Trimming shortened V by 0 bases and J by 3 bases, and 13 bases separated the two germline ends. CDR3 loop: CASSLGGAENYEQYF. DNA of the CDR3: TGCGCCAGCAGCTTGGGAGGGGCCGAAAACTACGAGCAGTACTTC.

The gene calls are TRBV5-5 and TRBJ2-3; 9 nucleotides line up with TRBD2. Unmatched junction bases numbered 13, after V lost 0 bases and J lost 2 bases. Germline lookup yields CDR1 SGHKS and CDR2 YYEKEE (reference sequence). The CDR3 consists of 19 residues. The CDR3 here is CASSLAPGPGTSYTDTQYF. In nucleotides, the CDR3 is TGTGCCAGCAGCTTGGCCCCGGGTCCCGGGACTAGCTACACAGATACGCAGTATTTT.

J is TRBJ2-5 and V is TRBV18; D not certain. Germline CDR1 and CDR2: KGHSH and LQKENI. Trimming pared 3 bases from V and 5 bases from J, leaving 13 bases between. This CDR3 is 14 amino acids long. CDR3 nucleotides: TGTGCCAGCTCACCGCTCGACCAAGGGGAGACCCAGTACTTC. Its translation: CASSPLDQGETQYF.

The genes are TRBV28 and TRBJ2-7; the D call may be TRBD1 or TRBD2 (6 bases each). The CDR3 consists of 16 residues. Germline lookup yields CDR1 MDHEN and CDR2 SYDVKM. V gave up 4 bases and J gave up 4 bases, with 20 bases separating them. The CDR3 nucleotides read TGTGCCAGCAGTTCAAGTTGGGGGGCGCGAGGATACGAGCAGTACTTC. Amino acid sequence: CASSSSWGARGYEQYF.

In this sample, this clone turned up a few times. DNA for the CDR3: TGTGCCAGCAGCTCCGCGGGGGTAACCTACGAGCAGTACTTC. This sequence encodes CASSSAGVTYEQYF. The genes are TRBV7-9 and TRBJ2-7; TRBD2 agrees at 7 bases. The CDR3 totals 14 residues. The germline gives CDR1 SEHNR, CDR2 FQNEAQ (reference sequence). V shed 4 bases, J shed 2 bases, and the junction held 5 bases outside the gene matches.

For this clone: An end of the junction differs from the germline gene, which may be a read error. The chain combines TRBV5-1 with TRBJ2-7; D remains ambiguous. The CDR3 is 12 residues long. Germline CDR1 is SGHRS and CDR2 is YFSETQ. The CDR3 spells CASSFRSLEQYF. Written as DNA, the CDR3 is TGTGCCAGCAGCTTCAGGTCGCTCGAGCAGTACTTC.

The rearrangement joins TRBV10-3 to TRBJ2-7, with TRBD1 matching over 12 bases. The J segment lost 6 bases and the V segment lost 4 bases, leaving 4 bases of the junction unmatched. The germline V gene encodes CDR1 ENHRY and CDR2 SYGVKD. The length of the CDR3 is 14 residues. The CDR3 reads CAISAGTGGGEQYF. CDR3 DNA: TGTGCCATCAGTGCAGGGACAGGGGGCGGCGAGCAGTACTTC.

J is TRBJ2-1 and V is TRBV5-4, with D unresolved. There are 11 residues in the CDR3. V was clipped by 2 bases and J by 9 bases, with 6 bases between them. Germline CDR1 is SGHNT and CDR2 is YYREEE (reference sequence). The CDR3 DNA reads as TGTGCCAGCAGCTTTTTCGGTGAGCAGTTCTTC. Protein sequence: CASSFFGEQFF. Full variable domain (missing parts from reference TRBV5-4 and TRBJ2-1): ETGVTQSPTHLIKTRGQQVTLRCSSQSGHNTVSWYQQALGQGPQFIFQYYREEENGRGNFPPRFSGLQFPNYSSELNVNALELDDSALYLCASSFFGEQFFGPGTRLTVL.

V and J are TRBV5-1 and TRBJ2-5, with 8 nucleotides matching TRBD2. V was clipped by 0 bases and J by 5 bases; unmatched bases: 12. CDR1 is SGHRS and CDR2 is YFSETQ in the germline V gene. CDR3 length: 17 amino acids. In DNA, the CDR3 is TGCGCCAGCAGCTTGGCCATTAGAGCGGGAGTCGGGGAGACCCAGTACTTC. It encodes CASSLAIRAGVGETQYF.

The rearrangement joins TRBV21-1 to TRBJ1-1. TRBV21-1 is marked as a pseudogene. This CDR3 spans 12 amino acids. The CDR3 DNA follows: TGTGCCAGCAGAGCAGAGAACACTGAAGCTTTCTTT. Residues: CASRAENTEAFF.

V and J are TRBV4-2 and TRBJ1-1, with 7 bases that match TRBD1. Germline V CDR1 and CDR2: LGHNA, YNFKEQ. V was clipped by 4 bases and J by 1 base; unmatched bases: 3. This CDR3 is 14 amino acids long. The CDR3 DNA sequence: TGTGCCAGCAGCCCCCGACAGGGGAACACTGAAGCTTTCTTT. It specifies CASSPRQGNTEAFF.

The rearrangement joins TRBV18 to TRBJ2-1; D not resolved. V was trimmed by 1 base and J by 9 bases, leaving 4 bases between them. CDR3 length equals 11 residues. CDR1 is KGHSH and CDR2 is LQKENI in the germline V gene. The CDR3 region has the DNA TGTGCCAGCTCACCACGGGCTGAGCAGTTCTTC. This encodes CASSPRAEQFF. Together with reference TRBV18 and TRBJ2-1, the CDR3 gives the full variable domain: NAGVMQNPRHLVRRRGQEARLRCSPMKGHSHVYWYRQLPEEGLKFMVYLQKENIIDESGMPKERFSAEFPKEGPSILRIQQVVRGDSAAYFCASSPRAEQFFGPGTRLTVL.

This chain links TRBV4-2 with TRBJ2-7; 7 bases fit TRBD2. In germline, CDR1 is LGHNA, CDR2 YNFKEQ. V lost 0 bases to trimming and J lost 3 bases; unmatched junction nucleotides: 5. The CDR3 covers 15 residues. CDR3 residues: CASSQDPASGYEQYF. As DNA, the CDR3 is TGTGCCAGCAGCCAAGATCCGGCTAGCGGCTACGAGCAGTACTTC.

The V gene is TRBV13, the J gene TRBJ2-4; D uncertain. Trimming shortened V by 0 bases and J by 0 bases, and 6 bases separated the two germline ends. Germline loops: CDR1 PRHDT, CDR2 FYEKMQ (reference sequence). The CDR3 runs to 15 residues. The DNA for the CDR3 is TGTGCCAGCAGCTTAGGGGCGTTAGCCAAAAACATTCAGTACTTC. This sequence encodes CASSLGALAKNIQYF.